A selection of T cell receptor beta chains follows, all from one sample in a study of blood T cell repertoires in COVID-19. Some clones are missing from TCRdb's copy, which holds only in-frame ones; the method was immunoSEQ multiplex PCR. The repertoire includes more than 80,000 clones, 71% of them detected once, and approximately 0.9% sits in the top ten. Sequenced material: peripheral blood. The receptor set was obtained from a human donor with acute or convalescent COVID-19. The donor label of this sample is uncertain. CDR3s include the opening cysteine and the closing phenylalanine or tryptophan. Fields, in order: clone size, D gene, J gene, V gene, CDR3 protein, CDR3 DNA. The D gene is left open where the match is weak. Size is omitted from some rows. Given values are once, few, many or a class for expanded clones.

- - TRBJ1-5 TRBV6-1 CASRGPNQPQHF TGTGCCAGCAGGGGGCCCAATCAGCCCCAGCATTTT
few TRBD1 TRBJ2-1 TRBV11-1 CASSLRQGSYNEQFF TGTGCCAGCAGCCTAAGACAGGGCTCCTACAATGAGCAGTTCTTC
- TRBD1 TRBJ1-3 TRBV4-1 CASSPRGASTGSGNTIYF TGCGCCAGCAGCCCCAGGGGGGCTTCCACGGGGTCTGGAAACACCATATATTTT
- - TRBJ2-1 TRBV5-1 CASSLKSSYNEQFF TGCGCCAGCAGCTTGAAGAGCTCCTACAATGAGCAGTTCTTC
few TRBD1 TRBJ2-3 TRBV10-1 CASNLNRGLNTQYF TGCGCCAGCAACCTAAACAGGGGGCTAAATACGCAGTATTTT
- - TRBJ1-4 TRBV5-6 CASSLPGQGSGEKLFF TGTGCCAGCAGCCTCCCGGGGCAGGGGTCGGGTGAAAAACTGTTTTTT
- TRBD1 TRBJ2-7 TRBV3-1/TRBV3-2 CASSRFTGEGEQYF TGTGCCAGCAGCCGTTTTACAGGGGAAGGCGAGCAGTACTTC
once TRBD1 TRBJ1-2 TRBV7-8 CASSLAPGGNYGYTF TGTGCCAGCAGCTTAGCCCCAGGGGGGAACTATGGCTACACCTTC
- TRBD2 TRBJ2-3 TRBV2 CASRRLADTQYF TGTGCCAGCAGACGACTAGCGGATACGCAGTATTTT
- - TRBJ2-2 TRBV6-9 CASSYRQGSGELFF TGTGCCAGCAGTTACAGGCAGGGTAGCGGGGAGCTGTTTTTT
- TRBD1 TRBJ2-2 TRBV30 CAWNPGQGIGELFF TGTGCCTGGAATCCGGGACAGGGAATCGGGGAGCTGTTTTTT
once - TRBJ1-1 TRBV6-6 CASRSRDLNTEAFF TGTGCCAGCAGGAGCCGGGATTTGAACACTGAAGCTTTCTTT
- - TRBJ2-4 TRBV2 CASKQGSLAKNIQYF TGTGCCTCTAAACAGGGTTCCCTAGCCAAAAACATTCAGTACTTC
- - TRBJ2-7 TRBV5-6 CASSLGQLYEQYF TGTGCCAGCAGCTTGGGACAGCTCTACGAGCAGTACTTC
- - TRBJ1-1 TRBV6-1 CASSEVGVGGTEAFF TGTGCCAGCAGTGAAGTTGGGGTGGGGGGCACTGAAGCTTTCTTT
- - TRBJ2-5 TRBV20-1 CSARRQETQYF TGCAGTGCTAGACGCCAAGAGACCCAGTACTTC
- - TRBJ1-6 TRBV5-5 CASSLGSTPRYNSPLHF TGTGCCAGCAGCTTGGGGTCGACTCCGCGATATAATTCACCCCTCCACTTT
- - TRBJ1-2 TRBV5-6 CASSLARTGIYGYTF TGTGCCAGCAGCTTGGCGAGAACAGGGATCTATGGCTACACCTTC
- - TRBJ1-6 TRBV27 CASSLRGGSPLHF TGTGCCAGCAGTCTCCGAGGGGGTTCACCCCTCCACTTT
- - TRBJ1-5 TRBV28 CASSIDRINQPQHF TGTGCCAGCAGCATAGACAGGATCAATCAGCCCCAGCATTTT
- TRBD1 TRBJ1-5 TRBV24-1 CATSDSGTGGYSNQPQHF TGTGCCACCAGTGATTCCGGGACAGGGGGCTATAGCAATCAGCCCCAGCATTTT
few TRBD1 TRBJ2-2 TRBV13 CASSTDRGETGELFF TGTGCCAGCAGCACCGACAGGGGTGAGACCGGGGAGCTGTTTTTT
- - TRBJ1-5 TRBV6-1 CASSEVPREGDQPQHF TGTGCCAGCAGTGAAGTCCCCAGGGAAGGAGATCAGCCCCAGCATTTT
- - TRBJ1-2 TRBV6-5 CASSYSNQGGGYTF TGTGCCAGCAGTTACTCGAACCAGGGTGGAGGCTACACCTTC
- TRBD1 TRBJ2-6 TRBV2 CASWTGKIGKVHGANVLTF TGTGCCAGCTGGACAGGGAAAATTGGAAAAGTTCATGGGGCCAACGTCCTGACTTTC
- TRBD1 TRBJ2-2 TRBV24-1 CATSDSGQGAGELFF TGTGCCACCAGTGATTCGGGACAGGGAGCCGGGGAGCTGTTTTTT
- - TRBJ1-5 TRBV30 CAWSQGTFGQPQHF TGTGCCTGGAGTCAAGGGACTTTTGGTCAGCCCCAGCATTTT
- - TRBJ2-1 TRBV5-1 CASSLWDGSYNEQFF TGCGCCAGCAGCTTGTGGGACGGGAGTTACAATGAGCAGTTCTTC
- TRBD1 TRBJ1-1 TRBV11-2 CASSLTGTGIMNTEAFF TGTGCCAGCAGCTTAACCGGGACAGGGATTATGAACACTGAAGCTTTCTTT
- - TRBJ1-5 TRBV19 CAGRGRGEGQPQHF TGTGCCGGACGGGGGAGAGGAGAAGGTCAGCCCCAGCATTTT
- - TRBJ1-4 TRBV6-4 CASRAINEKLFF TGTGCCAGCAGGGCCATTAATGAAAAACTGTTTTTT
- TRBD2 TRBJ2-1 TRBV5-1 CASSRGLASDEQFF TGCGCCAGCAGCAGAGGACTAGCGTCTGATGAGCAGTTCTTC
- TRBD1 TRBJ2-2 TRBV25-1 CASSITGGRTGELFF TGTGCCAGCAGTATTACAGGGGGCCGAACCGGGGAGCTGTTTTTT
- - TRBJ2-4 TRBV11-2 CASSWAGTYAQYF TGTGCCAGCAGCTGGGCCGGGACATACGCTCAGTACTTC
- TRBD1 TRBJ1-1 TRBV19 CASSDRGRGNTEAFF TGTGCCAGTAGTGACAGGGGGCGCGGTAACACTGAAGCTTTCTTT
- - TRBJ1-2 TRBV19 CASSSRGGGYTF TGTGCCAGTAGTTCCCGGGGAGGAGGCTACACCTTC
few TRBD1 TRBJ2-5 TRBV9 CASSELGTGQETQYF TGTGCCAGCAGCGAATTAGGGACAGGCCAAGAGACCCAGTACTTC
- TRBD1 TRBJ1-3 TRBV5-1 CASSLQGISGNTIYF TGCGCCAGCAGCTTACAGGGGATCTCTGGAAACACCATATATTTT
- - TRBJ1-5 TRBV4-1 CASSQDRGRSNQPQHF TGCGCCAGCAGCCAAGATAGGGGCCGGAGCAATCAGCCCCAGCATTTT
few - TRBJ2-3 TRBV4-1 CASSHQTVESTDTQYF TGCGCCAGCAGCCACCAAACAGTGGAAAGCACAGATACGCAGTATTTT
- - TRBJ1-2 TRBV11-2 CASSLEWGVTYGYTF TGTGCCAGCAGCTTAGAGTGGGGGGTTACGTATGGCTACACCTTC
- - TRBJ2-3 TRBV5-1 CASSLAGLTDTQYF TGCGCCAGCAGCTTGGCAGGACTCACAGATACGCAGTATTTT
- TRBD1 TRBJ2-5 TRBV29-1 CSVLSTGDFTQYF TGCAGCGTTCTCAGTACAGGGGATTTTACCCAGTACTTC
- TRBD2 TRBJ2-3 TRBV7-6 CASSLDLRGGRPVTDTQYF TGTGCCAGCAGCTTAGACTTGCGGGGGGGCCGCCCGGTCACAGATACGCAGTATTTT
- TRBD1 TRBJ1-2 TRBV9 CASSVTPGQGTYGYTF TGTGCCAGCAGCGTAACCCCGGGACAGGGAACCTATGGCTACACCTTC
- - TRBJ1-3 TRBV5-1 CASSSTGGSGNTIYF TGCGCCAGCAGCTCCACCGGCGGCTCTGGAAACACCATATATTTT
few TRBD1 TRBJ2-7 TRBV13 CASSYPGQGPYEQYF TGTGCCAGCAGCTATCCGGGACAGGGACCTTACGAGCAGTACTTC
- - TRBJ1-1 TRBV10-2 CASATGNTEAFF TGCGCCAGCGCGACAGGTAACACTGAAGCTTTCTTT
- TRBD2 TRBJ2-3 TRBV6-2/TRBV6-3 CASSYYFSGGAEDTQYF TGTGCCAGCAGTTACTACTTTAGCGGGGGGGCCGAAGATACGCAGTATTTT
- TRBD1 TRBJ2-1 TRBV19 CASSIGQGYNEQFF TGTGCCAGTAGTATAGGACAGGGCTACAATGAGCAGTTCTTC
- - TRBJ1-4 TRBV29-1 CSVGARGTVGEKLFF TGCAGCGTTGGGGCCAGGGGCACGGTAGGGGAAAAACTGTTTTTT
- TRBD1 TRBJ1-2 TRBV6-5 CASSRDRNNYGYTF TGTGCCAGCAGTCGGGACAGAAATAACTATGGCTACACCTTC
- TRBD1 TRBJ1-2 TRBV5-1 CASSLAGTGANYGYTF TGCGCCAGCAGCCTGGCAGGGACAGGGGCCAACTATGGCTACACCTTC